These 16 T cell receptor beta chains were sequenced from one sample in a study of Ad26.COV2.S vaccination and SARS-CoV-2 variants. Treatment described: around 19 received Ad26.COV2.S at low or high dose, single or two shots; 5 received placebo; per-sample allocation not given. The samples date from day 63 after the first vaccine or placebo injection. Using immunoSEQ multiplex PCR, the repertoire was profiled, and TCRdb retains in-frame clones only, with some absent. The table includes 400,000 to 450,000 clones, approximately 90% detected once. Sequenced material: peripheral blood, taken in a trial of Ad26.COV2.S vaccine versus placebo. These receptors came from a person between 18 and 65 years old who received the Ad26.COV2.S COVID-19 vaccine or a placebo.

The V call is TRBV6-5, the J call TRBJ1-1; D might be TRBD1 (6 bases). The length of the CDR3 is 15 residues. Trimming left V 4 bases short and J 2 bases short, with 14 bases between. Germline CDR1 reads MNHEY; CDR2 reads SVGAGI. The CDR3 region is CASSFQGRGNTEAFF. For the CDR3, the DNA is TGTGCCAGCAGTTTTCAGGGGAGAGGAAACACTGAAGCTTTCTTT.

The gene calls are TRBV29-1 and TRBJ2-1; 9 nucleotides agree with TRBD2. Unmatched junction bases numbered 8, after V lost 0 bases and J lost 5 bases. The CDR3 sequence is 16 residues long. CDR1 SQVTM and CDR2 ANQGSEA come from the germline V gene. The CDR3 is CSVEDVRGGGHNEQFF. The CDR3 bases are TGCAGCGTTGAAGATGTCCGCGGGGGGGGACACAATGAGCAGTTCTTC.

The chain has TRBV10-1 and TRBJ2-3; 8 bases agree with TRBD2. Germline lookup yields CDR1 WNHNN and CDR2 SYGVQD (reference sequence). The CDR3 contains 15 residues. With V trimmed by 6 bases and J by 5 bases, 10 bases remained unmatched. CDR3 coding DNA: TGCGCCAGCAGCTCAAGCGGGGGTCTGAAAGATACGCAGTATTTT. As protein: CASSSSGGLKDTQYF.

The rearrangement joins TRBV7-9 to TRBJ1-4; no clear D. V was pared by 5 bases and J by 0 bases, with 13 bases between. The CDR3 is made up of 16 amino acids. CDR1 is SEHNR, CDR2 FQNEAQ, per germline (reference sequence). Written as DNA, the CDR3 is TGTGCCAGCAGCCCAATGGCAAAATCAACTAATGAAAAACTGTTTTTT. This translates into CASSPMAKSTNEKLFF.

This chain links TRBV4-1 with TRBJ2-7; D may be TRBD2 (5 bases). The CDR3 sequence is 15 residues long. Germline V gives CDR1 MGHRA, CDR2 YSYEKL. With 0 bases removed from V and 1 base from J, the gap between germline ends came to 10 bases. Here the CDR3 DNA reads TGCGCCAGCAGCCAAGATGTAGGGAGATCCTACGAGCAGTACTTC. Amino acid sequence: CASSQDVGRSYEQYF.

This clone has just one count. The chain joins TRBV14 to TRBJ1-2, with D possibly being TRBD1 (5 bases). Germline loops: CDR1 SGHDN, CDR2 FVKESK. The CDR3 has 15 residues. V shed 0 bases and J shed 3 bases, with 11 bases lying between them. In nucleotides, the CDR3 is TGTGCCAGCAGCCAAGAGGGGACCGTAGACTATGGCTACACCTTC. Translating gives CASSQEGTVDYGYTF.

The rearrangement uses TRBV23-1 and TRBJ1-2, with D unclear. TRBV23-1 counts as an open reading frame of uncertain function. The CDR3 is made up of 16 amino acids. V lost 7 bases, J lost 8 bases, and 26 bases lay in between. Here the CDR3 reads CASTYPSPGLTWGYTF. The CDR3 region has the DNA TGCGCCAGCACCTACCCATCTCCGGGCCTGACCTGGGGCTACACCTTC.

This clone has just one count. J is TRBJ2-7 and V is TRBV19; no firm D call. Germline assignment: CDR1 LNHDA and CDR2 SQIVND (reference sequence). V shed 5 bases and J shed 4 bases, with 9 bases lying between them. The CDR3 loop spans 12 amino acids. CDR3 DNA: TGTGCCAGTAGTGATACCCGTTACGAGCAGTACTTC. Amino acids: CASSDTRYEQYF.

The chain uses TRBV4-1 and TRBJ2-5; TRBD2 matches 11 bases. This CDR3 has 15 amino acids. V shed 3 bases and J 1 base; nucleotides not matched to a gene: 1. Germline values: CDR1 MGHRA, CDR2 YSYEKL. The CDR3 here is CASSHGLAGQETQYF. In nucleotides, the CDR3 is TGCGCCAGCAGCCATGGACTAGCGGGCCAAGAGACCCAGTACTTC.

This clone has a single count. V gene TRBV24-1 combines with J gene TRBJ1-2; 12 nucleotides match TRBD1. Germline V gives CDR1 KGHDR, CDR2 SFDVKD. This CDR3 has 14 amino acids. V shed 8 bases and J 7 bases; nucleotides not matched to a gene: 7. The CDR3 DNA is TGTGCCACCAATCCGGGACAGGGGGCCTCTGGCTACACCTTC. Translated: CATNPGQGASGYTF.

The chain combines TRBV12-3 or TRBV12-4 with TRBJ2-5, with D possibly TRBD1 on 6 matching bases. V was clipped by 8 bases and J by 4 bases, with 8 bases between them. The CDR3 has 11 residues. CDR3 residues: CASGGRETQYF. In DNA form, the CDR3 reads TGTGCCAGCGGGGGCAGAGAGACCCAGTACTTC.

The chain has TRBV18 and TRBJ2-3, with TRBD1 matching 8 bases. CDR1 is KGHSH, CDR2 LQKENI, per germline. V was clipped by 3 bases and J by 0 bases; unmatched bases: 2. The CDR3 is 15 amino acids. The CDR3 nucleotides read TGTGCCAGCTCACCGGACAGGGTGAGCACAGATACGCAGTATTTT. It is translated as CASSPDRVSTDTQYF.

Here the CDR3 DNA reads TGTGCCAGCAGCTTAGTGGCGTATGACGGTCTTTCCCACCTTGAAGCTTTCTTT. Translation gives CASSLVAYDGLSHLEAFF. The genes are TRBV7-2 and TRBJ1-1; D not certain. The CDR3 is 18 amino acids. V lost 1 base, J lost 7 bases, and 25 bases lay in between. Per the germline V gene, CDR1 is SGHTA and CDR2 is FQGNSA.

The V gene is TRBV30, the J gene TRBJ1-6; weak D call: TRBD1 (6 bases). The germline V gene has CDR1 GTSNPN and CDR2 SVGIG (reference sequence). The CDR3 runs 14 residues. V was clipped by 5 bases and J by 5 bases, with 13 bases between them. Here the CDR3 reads CAWSQGHHNSPLHF. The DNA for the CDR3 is TGTGCCTGGTCCCAGGGACACCATAATTCACCCCTCCACTTT.

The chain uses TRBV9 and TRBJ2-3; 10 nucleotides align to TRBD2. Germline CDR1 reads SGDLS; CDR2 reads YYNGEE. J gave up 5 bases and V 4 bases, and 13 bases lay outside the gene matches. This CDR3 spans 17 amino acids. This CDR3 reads CASSPELTSGEGDTQYF. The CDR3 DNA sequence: TGTGCCAGCAGCCCGGAGTTAACTAGCGGGGAGGGAGATACGCAGTATTTT.

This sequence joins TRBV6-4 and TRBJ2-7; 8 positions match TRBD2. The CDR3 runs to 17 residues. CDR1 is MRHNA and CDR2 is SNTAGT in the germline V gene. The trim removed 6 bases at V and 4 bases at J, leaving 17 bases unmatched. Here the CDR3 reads CASRTMRSGGLGYEQYF. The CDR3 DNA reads TGTGCCAGCAGGACCATGAGGAGCGGGGGCTTGGGTTACGAGCAGTACTTC.